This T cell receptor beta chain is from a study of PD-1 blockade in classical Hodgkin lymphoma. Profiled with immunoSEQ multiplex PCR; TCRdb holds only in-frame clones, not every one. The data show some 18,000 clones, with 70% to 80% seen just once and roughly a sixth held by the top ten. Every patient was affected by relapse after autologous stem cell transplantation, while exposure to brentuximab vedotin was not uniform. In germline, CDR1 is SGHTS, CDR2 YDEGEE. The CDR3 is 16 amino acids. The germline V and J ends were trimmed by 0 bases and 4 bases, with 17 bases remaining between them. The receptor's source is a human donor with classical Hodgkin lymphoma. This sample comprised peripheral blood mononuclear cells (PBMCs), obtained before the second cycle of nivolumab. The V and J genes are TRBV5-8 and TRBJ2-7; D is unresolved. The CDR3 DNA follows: TGTGCCAGCAGCTTGGGTAACATGGAGCAACTTTACGAGCAGTACTTC. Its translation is CASSLGNMEQLYEQYF.